This is a list of T cell receptor beta chains from one sample in a study of T cells expressing NK-cell markers. TCRdb derives one entry per CDR3 protein from the 5' RACE reads, leaving out DNA. This listing includes around 790 distinct CDR3 sequences. The specimen was blood T cells: a sorted CD56 or NKG2C T cell subset, CD4+ or CD8+ T cells, or bulk PBMC T cells (not recorded which). The source of these receptors is a man between 18 and 69 years old in good health. CDR3s include the opening cysteine and the closing phenylalanine or tryptophan. Part of the rows lack a size; the others show once, few, many or a class for expanded clones.

TRBJ1-1	medium-sized	TRBV29-1	13	CSVTGPPNTEAFF
TRBJ2-7	medium-sized	TRBV5-1	16	CASRPPPDRDTYEQYF
TRBJ2-7	medium-sized	TRBV3-1	14	CASSPWTGNYEQYF
TRBJ2-5	.	TRBV6-1	14	CASRDRVFQETQYF
TRBJ2-3	.	TRBV18	15	CASPPAGGSTDTQYF
TRBJ2-2	large	TRBV12-3/TRBV12-4	15	CASSLLRGGSGELFF
TRBJ1-2	.	TRBV5-6	15	CASSFPYWRVYGYTF
TRBJ2-7	.	TRBV12-3/TRBV12-4	14	CASSFGQSSYEQYF
TRBJ1-1	medium-sized	TRBV20-1	13	CSARPTGASEAFF
TRBJ2-7	medium-sized	TRBV20-1	14	CSARSRTRGPEQYF
TRBJ2-7	.	TRBV30	17	CAWSEKGAGQRAYEQYF
TRBJ1-1	medium-sized	TRBV12-3/TRBV12-4	19	CASSFYFREQRIMNTEAFF
TRBJ2-3	large	TRBV5-1	20	CASSRFFSSGGAVLTDTQYF
TRBJ1-3	.	TRBV30	14	CAWGTGGSGNTIYF
TRBJ2-1	medium-sized	TRBV20-1	14	CSARGYTGQGKQFF
TRBJ2-7	.	TRBV5-8	14	CASSLLIDHTEQYF